This T cell receptor (beta chain) was retrieved from a study of blood T cell repertoires in COVID-19 (dated by TCRdb to between 2020 and 2021). Looking at the study overall: Samples covering the acute and convalescent phases of COVID-19 were provided by collaborators in the United States, Italy and Spain. The material from the prospective study consisted of cDNA or gDNA derived from T cells, B-cell-depleted T cells, or PBMCs. Subjects who had been exposed to COVID-19, were actively infected with it, or had recovered from it provided the deeply sampled blood TCRbeta repertoires that made up the dataset. Samples were obtained from the ongoing ImmuneRACE study (first 160 participants) and from some 1,300 subjects provided by 6 global collaborators. The repertoires were made available in a free public database intended to serve as a resource for research on the immune response to SARS-CoV-2. The sample metadata nearly always contained a de-identified subject ID, COVID-19 status, age in years and sex. HLA class I and class II types, where available, came from metadata supplied by the sample provider rather than from assay-based typing.

One collaborating source in Seattle enrolled patients during active infection and followed them longitudinally through the course of disease. Collaborating institutions collected whole blood in K2EDTA tubes following their own protocols. For TCRbeta analysis, collaborator samples were shipped as frozen whole blood, as isolated PBMCs, or as DNA extracted from either sample type. A word on this clone: Its target antigen remains unknown. No much larger clonotype is one base removed from it; base qualities were not supplied.

CDR1 is given as LGHNA and CDR2 as YSLEER, both from the germline V gene. The cysteine opens and the phenylalanine closes a CDR3 of 16 amino acids. Only the CDR3 DNA stays, 48 bases, in frame from base 1. Trimming takes 1 base from V and 9 bases from J, and the germline ends sit 19 bases apart. TCRbeta CDR3 regions were amplified from genomic DNA by means of the immunoSEQ Assay, a bias-controlled multiplex PCR. Processing in the source paper ran as follows. The number of nucleated cells in each sample was estimated from the amplification of reference gene primers within the assay. To quantify the absolute abundance of each unique TCRbeta CDR3 rearrangement, sequence reads were collapsed and filtered. For each sample, productive Simpson clonality was calculated by taking the square root of Simpson's diversity index across productive rearrangements. TCRdb took over this immuneACCESS table, retaining in-frame rearrangements with V and J assigned. Such tables are incomplete; in checked studies, under half of the missing clones stem from an unresolved V gene, and the remainder is unexplained. V and J calls plus clone size are reproduced from that table; the DNA served to infer D and trimming. The sample table shows around 140,000 clones, and 85% to 90% are seen once. Under 4.5% of the sample lies in the top ten.

Overall study outcomes, separate from this receptor: The quantity of clinical and demographic metadata differed by source and by participant and was supplied without curation.

The receptor was isolated from a man in his sixties with COVID-19, enrolled during active disease. The receptor chain draws on TRBV4-3 and TRBJ2-1, with TRBD1 tentatively as D gene (6 bases match). The sample consisted of peripheral blood. The encoded CDR3 is CASSQVGAAGLGEQFF. The DNA sequence follows: TGCGCCAGCAGCCAAGTGGGGGCAGCTGGGCTTGGTGAGCAGTTCTTC.